This TCR beta chain was sequenced during a study of cytomegalovirus exposure and HLA in healthy donors. Study-level findings and limits: The authors later found most CMV-associated TCR beta chains appeared HLA-restricted.

The V and J ends lost 0 bases and 6 bases, in that order; junction bases with no gene match: 2. The germline gives CDR1 SGHRS, CDR2 YFSETQ. The CDR3 covers 14 residues. Concerning this clone itself: No antigen is known for it.

PCR was performed using 60 Vbeta and 13 Jbeta primers. Assay: immunoSEQ multiplex PCR; the TCRdb copy retains only in-frame clones and omits some. Across around 150,000 clones, the top ten clones capture around 1.4% of the sample. The sample was PBMCs. This chain links TRBV5-1 with TRBJ1-5; 8 bases align to TRBD1. This receptor was taken from an older woman in good health and CMV-seronegative. Written as DNA, the CDR3 is TGCGCCAGCAGCTTGGCGGGGACAGGTCAGCCCCAGCATTTT. It translates to CASSLAGTGQPQHF.